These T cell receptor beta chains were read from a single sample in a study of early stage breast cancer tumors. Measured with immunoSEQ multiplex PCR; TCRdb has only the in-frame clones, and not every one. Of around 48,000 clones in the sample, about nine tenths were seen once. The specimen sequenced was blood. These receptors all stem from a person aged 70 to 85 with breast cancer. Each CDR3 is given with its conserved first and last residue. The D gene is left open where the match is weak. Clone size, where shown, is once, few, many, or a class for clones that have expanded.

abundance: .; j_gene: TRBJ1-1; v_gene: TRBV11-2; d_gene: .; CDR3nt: TGTGCCAGCAGCCGCGTCCAGAACACTGAAGCTTTCTTT; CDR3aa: CASSRVQNTEAFF
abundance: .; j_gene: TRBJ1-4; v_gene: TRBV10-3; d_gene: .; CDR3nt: TGTGCCATCAGTGAGTCACTGGGGCACGAAAAACTGTTTTTT; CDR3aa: CAISESLGHEKLFF
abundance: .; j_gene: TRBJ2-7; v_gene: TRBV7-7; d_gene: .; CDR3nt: TGTGCCAGCAGCTTAGGGCAGAACTACGAGCAGTACTTC; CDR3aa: CASSLGQNYEQYF
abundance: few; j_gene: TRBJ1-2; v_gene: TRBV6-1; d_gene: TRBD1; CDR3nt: TGTGCCACCCTGACAGGGGCCACCTCGGTGGGCTACACCTTC; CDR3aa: CATLTGATSVGYTF
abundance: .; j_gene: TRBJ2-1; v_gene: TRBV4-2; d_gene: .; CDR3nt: TGTGCCAGCAGCCAAGATCTGATGGAGACGGGGAGTCCTAGCTACAGGTTCTTC; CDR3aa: CASSQDLMETGSPSYRFF
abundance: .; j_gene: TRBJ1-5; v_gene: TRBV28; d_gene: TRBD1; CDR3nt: TGTGCCATCCGCCCCACGGGACAGCTCTATCAGCCCCAGCATTTT; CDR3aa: CAIRPTGQLYQPQHF
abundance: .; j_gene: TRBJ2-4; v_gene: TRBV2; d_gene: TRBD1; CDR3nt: TGTGCCACCAGGCAGGGACAGGGGAACATTCAGTACTTC; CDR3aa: CATRQGQGNIQYF
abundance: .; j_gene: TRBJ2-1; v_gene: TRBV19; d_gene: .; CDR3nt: TGTGCCAGTAGTATATCAGTGTCCAGCTCCTACAATGAGCAGTTCTTC; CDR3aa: CASSISVSSSYNEQFF
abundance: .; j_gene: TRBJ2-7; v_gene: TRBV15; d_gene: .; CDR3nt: TGTGCCACCAGCAGAGGGCGTTTAGGGTTAGGGCTAGCCCCCTCCTACGAGCAGTACTTC; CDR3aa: CATSRGRLGLGLAPSYEQYF
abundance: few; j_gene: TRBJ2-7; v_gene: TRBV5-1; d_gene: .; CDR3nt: TGCGCCAGCAGCTTGAACAGAGCCTACGAGCAGTACTTC; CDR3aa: CASSLNRAYEQYF
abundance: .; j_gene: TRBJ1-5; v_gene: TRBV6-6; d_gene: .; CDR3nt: TGTGCCAGCACCAATAGCAATCAGCCCCAGCATTTT; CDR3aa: CASTNSNQPQHF
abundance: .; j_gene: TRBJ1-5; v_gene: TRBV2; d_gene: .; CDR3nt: TGTGCCAGCAGTGAGAGACAGAATAGCAATCAGCCCCAGCATTTT; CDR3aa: CASSERQNSNQPQHF
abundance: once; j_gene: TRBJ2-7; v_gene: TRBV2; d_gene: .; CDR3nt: TGTGCCAGCAGTTACGGGGGTTTACAGAACTATTTTTCCTACGAGCAGTACTTC; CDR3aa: CASSYGGLQNYFSYEQYF
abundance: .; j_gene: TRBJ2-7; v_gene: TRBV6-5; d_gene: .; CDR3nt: TGTGCCAGCAGTTACTCAGACAGTACCTACGAGCAGTACTTC; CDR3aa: CASSYSDSTYEQYF
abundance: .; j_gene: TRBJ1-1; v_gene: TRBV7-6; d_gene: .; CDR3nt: TGTGCCAGCAGCTTAGCAAATGGACAGACCAGCACTGAAGCTTTCTTT; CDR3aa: CASSLANGQTSTEAFF
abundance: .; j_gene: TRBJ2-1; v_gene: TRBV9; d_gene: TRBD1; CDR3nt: TGTGCCAGCAGCCTCAGGTTAGGGACAGTCTACAATGAGCAGTTCTTC; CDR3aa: CASSLRLGTVYNEQFF
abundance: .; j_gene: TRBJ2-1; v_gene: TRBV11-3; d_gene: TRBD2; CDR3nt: TGTGCCAGCAGCCCTGGGGCTAGCGGATCCTACAATGAGCAGTTCTTC; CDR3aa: CASSPGASGSYNEQFF
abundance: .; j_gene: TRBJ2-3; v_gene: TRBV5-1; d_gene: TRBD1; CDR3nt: TGCGCCAGCAGCTTGGCCGGACAGGCAAGCACAGATACGCAGTATTTT; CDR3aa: CASSLAGQASTDTQYF
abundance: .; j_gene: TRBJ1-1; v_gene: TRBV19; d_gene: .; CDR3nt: TGTGCCAGTAGTATAGCGGGTATTGGGAACACTGAAGCTTTCTTT; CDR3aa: CASSIAGIGNTEAFF
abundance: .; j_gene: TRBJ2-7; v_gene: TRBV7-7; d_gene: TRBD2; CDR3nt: TGTGCCAGCAGCCCCTCGGGGGGAAGGGAGCAGTACTTC; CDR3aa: CASSPSGGREQYF
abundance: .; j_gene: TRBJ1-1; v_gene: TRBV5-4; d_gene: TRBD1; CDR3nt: TGTGCCAGCCCCTCCCGGACAGGGGGCGCGGAAGCTTTCTTT; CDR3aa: CASPSRTGGAEAFF
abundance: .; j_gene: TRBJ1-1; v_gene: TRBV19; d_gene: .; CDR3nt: TGTGCCAGTCACCAGGGGTCGGTTGGGAACACTGAAGCTTTCTTT; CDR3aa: CASHQGSVGNTEAFF
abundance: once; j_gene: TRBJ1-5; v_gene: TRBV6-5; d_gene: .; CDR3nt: TGTGCCAGCAGTTCCGGACAAACTGATCAGCCCCAGCATTTT; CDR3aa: CASSSGQTDQPQHF
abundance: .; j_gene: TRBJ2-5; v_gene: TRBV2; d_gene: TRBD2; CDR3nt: TGTGCCAGCAGCCTGGGACTAGCGGGAGCTTTTGAGACCCAGTACTTC; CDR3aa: CASSLGLAGAFETQYF
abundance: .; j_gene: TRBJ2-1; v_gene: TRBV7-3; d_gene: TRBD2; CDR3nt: TGTGCCAGCAGTCTCCGGGTAGCGGGATCCTACAATGAGCAGTTCTTC; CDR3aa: CASSLRVAGSYNEQFF
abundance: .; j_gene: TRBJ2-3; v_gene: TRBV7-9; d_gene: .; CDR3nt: TGTGCCAGCAGCTCGGGGGGCCCCTATTTTACGCAGTATTTT; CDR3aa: CASSSGGPYFTQYF
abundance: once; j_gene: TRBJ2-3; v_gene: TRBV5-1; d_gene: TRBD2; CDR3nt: TGCGCCAGCAGCGCCGGGGCGGGGGGCCCCACAGATACGCAGTATTTT; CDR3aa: CASSAGAGGPTDTQYF
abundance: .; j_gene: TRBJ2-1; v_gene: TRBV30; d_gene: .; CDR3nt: TGTGCCTGGACGCAGGGGCCCCACACAAATGAGCAGTTCTTC; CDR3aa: CAWTQGPHTNEQFF
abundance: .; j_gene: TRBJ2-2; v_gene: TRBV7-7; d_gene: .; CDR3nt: TGTGCCAGCAGCTCAGGGGTAAACACCGGGGAGCTGTTTTTT; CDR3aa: CASSSGVNTGELFF
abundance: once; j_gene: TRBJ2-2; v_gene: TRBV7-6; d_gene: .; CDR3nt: TGTGCCAGCAGCCCGGCTCTAGCGAGCACCGGGGAGCTGTTTTTT; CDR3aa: CASSPALASTGELFF
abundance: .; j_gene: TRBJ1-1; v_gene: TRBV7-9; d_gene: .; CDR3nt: TGTGCCAGCAGCTTAACGATAGGGGACACTGAAGCTTTCTTT; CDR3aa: CASSLTIGDTEAFF
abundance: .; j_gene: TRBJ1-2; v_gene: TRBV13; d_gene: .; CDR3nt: TGTGCCAGCAGCTTAACGGAGGGCTATGGCTACACCTTC; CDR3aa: CASSLTEGYGYTF
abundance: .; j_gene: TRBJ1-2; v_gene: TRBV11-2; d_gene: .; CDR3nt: TGTGCCAGCAGCTTAGGAGGGCCATATGGCTACACCTTC; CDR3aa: CASSLGGPYGYTF
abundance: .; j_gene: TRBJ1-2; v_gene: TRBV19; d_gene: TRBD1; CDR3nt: TGTGCCAGTAGTCCCGACAGGGACCCCTATGGCTACACCTTC; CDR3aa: CASSPDRDPYGYTF
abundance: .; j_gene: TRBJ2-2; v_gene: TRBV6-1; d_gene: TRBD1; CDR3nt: TGTGCCAGCAGTACGGGGACAGCTAACACCGGGGAGCTGTTTTTT; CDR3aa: CASSTGTANTGELFF
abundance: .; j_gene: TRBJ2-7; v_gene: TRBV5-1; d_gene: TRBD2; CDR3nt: TGCGCCAGCAGCTTCACTAGCGGGGGAACCTACGAGCAGTACTTC; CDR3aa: CASSFTSGGTYEQYF
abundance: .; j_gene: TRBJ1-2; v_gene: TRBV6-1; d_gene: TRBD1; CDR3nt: TGTGCCAGCAGTGACCCAGGGACAGGGGGGAACTATGGCTACACCTTC; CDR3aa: CASSDPGTGGNYGYTF
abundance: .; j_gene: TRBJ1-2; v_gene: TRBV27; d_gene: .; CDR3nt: TGTGCCAGCAGTGCAGTATCCTACCGGGACTCTAACTATGGCTACACCTTC; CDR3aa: CASSAVSYRDSNYGYTF
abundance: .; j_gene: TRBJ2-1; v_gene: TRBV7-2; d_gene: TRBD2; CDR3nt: TGTGCCAGCAGTAGACTAGCGGGGGGTTACAATGAGCAGTTCTTC; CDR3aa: CASSRLAGGYNEQFF
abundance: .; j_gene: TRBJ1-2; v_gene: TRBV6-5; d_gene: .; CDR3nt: TGTGCCAGCAGCCCCCCATCGAGGCCAGGGGGCTACACCTTC; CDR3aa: CASSPPSRPGGYTF
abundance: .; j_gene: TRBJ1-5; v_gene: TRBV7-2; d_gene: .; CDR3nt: TGTGCCAGCAGCTTAGGAATGGGTACTCAGGAGCCCCAGCATTTT; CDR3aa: CASSLGMGTQEPQHF
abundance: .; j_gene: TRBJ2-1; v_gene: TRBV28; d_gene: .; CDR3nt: TGTGCCAGCAGTTTATCTCGGGAACGGTTCTTC; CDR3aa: CASSLSRERFF
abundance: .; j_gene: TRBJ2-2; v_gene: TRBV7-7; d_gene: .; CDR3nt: TGTGCTAGCAGCTTTGCGGGGTCCACCGGGGAGCTGTTTTTT; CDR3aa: CASSFAGSTGELFF
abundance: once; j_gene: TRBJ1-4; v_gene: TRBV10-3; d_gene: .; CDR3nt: TGTGCCAGTAGCCAGAGTCTTGGAACTAATGAAAAACTGTTTTTT; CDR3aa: CASSQSLGTNEKLFF
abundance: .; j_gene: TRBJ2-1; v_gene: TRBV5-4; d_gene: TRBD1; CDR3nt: TGTGCCAGCAGCCGGGACAGCTACAATGAGCAGTTCTTC; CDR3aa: CASSRDSYNEQFF
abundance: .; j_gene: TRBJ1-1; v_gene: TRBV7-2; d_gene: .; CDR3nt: TGTGCCAGCAGCTTACTAACGGGGGTTAAGTCTGAAGCTTTCTTT; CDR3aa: CASSLLTGVKSEAFF
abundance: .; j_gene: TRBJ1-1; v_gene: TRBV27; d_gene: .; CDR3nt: TGTGCCAGCAGTTTATCACGGGTGAACACTGAAGCTTTCTTT; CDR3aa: CASSLSRVNTEAFF
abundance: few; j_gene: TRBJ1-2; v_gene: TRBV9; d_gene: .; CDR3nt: TGTGCCAGCAGCGTAGGTCTCGAGTATGGCTACACCTTC; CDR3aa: CASSVGLEYGYTF
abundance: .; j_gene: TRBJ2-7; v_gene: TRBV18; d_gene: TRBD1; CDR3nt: TGTGCCAGCTCACCAAGGACAGGGGGCGAGGAGCAGTACTTC; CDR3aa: CASSPRTGGEEQYF
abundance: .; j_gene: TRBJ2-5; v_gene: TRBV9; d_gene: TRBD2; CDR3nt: TGTGCCAGCAGCCGTCAGCGGGGGGGGTCTTACCAAGAGACCCAGTACTTC; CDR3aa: CASSRQRGGSYQETQYF
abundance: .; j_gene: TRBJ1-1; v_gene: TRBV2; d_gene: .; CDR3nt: TGTGCCATTTCATCCCACGGGGGGACTGAAGCTTTCTTT; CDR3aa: CAISSHGGTEAFF
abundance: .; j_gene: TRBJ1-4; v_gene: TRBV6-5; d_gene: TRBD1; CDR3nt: TGTGCCAGCAGTAACCAGGGGGCACGTAGGGAAAAACTGTTTTTT; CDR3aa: CASSNQGARREKLFF
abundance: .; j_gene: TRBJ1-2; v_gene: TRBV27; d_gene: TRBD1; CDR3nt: TGTGCCAGCAGTTCCCGCCTCGCCAGGACAGGGGACTATGGCTACACCTTC; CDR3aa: CASSSRLARTGDYGYTF
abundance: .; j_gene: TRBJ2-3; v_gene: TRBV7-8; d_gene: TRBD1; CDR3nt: TGTGCCAGCAGCTCTCGGACAGGGCGGGCAGATACGCAGTATTTT; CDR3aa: CASSSRTGRADTQYF
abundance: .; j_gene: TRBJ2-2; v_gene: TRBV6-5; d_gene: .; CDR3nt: TGTGCCAGCAGTTACTCGGGACTGGCCGGGGAGCTGTTTTTT; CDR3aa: CASSYSGLAGELFF
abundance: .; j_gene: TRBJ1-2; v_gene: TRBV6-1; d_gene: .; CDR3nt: TGTGCCACCGTCCGCGACAGTTTAGACAGCACCTTC; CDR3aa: CATVRDSLDSTF
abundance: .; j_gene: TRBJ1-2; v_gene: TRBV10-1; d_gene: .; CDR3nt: TGCGCCAGCAGTGTAGTTGGAGAAGGTAACTATGGCTACACCTTC; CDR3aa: CASSVVGEGNYGYTF
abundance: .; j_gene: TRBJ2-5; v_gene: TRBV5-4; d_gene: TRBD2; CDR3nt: TGTGCCAGCAGCTTGATGCAAGCGGGAGGGGAGACCCAGTACTTC; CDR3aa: CASSLMQAGGETQYF
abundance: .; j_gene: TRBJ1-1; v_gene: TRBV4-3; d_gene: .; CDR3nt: TGCGCCAGCAGCCAAGACCAGGGGAGTTTCACTGAAGCTTTCTTT; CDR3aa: CASSQDQGSFTEAFF